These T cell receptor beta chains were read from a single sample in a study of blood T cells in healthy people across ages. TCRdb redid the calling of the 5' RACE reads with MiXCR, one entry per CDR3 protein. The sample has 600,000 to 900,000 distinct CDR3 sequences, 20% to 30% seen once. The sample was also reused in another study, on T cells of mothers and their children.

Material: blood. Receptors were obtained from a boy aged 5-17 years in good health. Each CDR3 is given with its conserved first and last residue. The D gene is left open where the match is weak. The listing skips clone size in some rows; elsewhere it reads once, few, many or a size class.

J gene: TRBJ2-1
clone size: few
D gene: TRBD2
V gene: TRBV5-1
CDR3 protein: CASSLGGLADLNEQFF
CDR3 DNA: TGCGCCAGCAGCTTGGGGGGACTAGCGGATCTCAATGAGCAGTTCTTC

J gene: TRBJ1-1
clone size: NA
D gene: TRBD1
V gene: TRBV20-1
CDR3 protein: CSARLDWDSLRSTEAFF
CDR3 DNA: TGCAGTGCTAGGCTCGATTGGGACAGCTTAAGGAGCACTGAAGCTTTCTTT

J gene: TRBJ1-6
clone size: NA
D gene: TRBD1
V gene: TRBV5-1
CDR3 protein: CASSARTGEASPLHF
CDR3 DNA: TGCGCCAGCAGCGCCCGGACAGGGGAAGCCTCACCCCTCCACTTT

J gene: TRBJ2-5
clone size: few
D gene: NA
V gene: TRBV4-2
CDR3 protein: CASSLGGRSGTQGGWTQYF
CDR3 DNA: TGTGCCAGCAGCCTCGGGGGCCGTTCCGGGACCCAGGGAGGATGGACCCAGTACTTC

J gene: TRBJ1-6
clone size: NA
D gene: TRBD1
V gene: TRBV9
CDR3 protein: CASSLRTGPPLHF
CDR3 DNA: TGTGCCAGCAGCCTTCGGACAGGGCCACCCCTCCACTTT

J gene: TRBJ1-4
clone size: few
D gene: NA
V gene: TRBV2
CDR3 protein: CASSEQGEPYEKLFF
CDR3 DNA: TGTGCCAGCAGTGAACAAGGAGAACCCTATGAAAAACTGTTTTTT

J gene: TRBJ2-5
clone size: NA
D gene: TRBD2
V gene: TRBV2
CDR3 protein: CASVRLAGGGETQYF
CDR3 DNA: TGTGCCAGCGTTCGACTAGCGGGGGGAGGAGAGACCCAGTACTTC

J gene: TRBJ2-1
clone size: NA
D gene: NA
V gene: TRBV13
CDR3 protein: CASSLNPGGKGEQFF
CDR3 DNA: TGTGCCAGCAGCTTGAATCCTGGGGGGAAGGGTGAGCAGTTCTTC

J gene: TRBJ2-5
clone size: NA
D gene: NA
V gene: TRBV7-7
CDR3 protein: CASARDSRRPQYF
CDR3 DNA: TGTGCCAGCGCCCGGGACTCGCGTCGGCCCCAGTACTTC

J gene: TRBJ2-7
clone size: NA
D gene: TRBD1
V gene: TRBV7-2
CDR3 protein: CASSLGGQGPYEQYF
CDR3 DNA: TGTGCCAGCAGCTTGGGGGGACAGGGGCCCTACGAGCAGTACTTC

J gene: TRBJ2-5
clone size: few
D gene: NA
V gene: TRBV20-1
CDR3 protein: CSATSQETQYF
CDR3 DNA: TGCAGTGCTACTAGTCAAGAGACCCAGTACTTC

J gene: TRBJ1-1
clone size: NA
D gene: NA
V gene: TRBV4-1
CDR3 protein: CASSQEWASYTEAFF
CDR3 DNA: TGCGCCAGCAGCCAAGAATGGGCCAGTTACACTGAAGCTTTCTTT

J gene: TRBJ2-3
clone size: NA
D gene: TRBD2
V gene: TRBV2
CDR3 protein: CASSERLAAWDTQYF
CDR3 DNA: TGTGCCAGCAGTGAAAGGCTAGCGGCGTGGGATACGCAGTATTTT

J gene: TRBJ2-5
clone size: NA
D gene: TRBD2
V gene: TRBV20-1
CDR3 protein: CSAGGGTRKYF
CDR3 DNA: TGCAGTGCTGGGGGAGGGACCCGCAAGTACTTC

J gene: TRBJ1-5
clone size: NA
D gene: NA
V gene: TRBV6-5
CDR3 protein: CASSYFSPGVGNQPQHF
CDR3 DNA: TGTGCCAGCAGTTACTTCTCCCCCGGGGTTGGCAATCAGCCCCAGCATTTT

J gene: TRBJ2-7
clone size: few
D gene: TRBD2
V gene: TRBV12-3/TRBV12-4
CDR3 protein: CASSPTSGALLGQYF
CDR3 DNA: TGTGCCAGCAGCCCGACTAGCGGGGCCCTCCTCGGGCAGTACTTC